Following are 31 T cell receptor beta chains from one sample sequenced in a study of blood T cell repertoires in COVID-19. The data were produced by immunoSEQ multiplex PCR, yet TCRdb's version contains in-frame clones alone and is incomplete. Here the sample spans roughly 54,000 clones, 80% to 85% being singletons. The sample comprised peripheral blood. Receptors were obtained from a man between 45 and 60 years old with acute or convalescent COVID-19.

The chain's CDR3 is CAIRAGEGETQYF. The CDR3 region has the DNA TGTGCCATCAGAGCGGGAGAAGGGGAGACCCAGTACTTC. The J gene is TRBJ2-5, the V gene TRBV10-3; 8 nucleotides agree with TRBD2. CDR1 and CDR2 (germline): ENHRY, SYGVKD. J was trimmed by 5 bases and V by 6 bases; bases with no gene match: 5. This CDR3 contains 13 residues.

The chain carries TRBV7-3 and TRBJ2-1, with a tentative D call TRBD1 (6 bases). The CDR3 length is 12 residues. The germline CDR1 and CDR2 sequences are SGHTA and FQGTGA. Trimming removed 6 bases from V and 6 bases from J, with 9 bases in between. The DNA of the CDR3 is TGTGCCAGCAGTCCGGACAGCAATGAGCAGTTCTTC. Translated, it gives CASSPDSNEQFF.

The V and J genes are TRBV2 and TRBJ1-5, with 8 positions matching TRBD1. CDR3 length: 15 amino acids. Losses at the gene ends were 7 bases for V and 9 bases for J; bases not matched to a gene: 14. Per germline, CDR1 SNHLY and CDR2 FYNNEI. This chain's CDR3 is CASKATQGVKGPQHF. Here the CDR3 DNA reads TGTGCCAGCAAAGCAACACAGGGGGTCAAAGGGCCCCAGCATTTT. Combining the CDR3 with reference TRBV2 and TRBJ1-5 gives the whole variable domain EPEVTQTPSHQVTQMGQEVILRCVPISNHLYFYWYRQILGQKVEFLVSFYNNEISEKSEIFDDQFSVERPDGSNFTLKIRSTKLEDSAMYFCASKATQGVKGPQHFGDGTRLSIL.

For the CDR3, the DNA is TGTGCCAGCTCAGCCGGGACAGGGTTGTTCGAGGCAACTAATGAAAAACTGTTTTTT. It codes for CASSAGTGLFEATNEKLFF. The V gene is TRBV18, the J gene TRBJ1-4; 9 bases line up with TRBD1. The ends lost 5 bases at V and 0 bases at J; junction bases unmatched: 13. This CDR3 comprises 19 residues. CDR1 and CDR2 (germline): KGHSH, LQKENI.

The chain has TRBV5-8 and TRBJ2-7; D is perhaps TRBD2 (6 bases). The CDR3 has 13 amino acids. Germline-derived CDR1 and CDR2 are SGHTS and YDEGEE. V was cut by 2 bases and J by 5 bases, with 11 bases left in between. DNA of the CDR3: TGTGCCAGCAGCTTCCGGGAGTTCCACGAGCAGTACTTC. This gives the protein CASSFREFHEQYF.

The chain carries TRBV7-9 and TRBJ1-5; TRBD1 aligns across 9 bases. With V trimmed by 4 bases and J by 6 bases, 4 bases remained unmatched. This CDR3 is 14 amino acids long. Germline assignment: CDR1 SEHNR and CDR2 FQNEAQ (reference sequence). In nucleotides, the CDR3 is TGTGCCAGCAGCTCAACAGGGGGCGGTCAGCCCCAGCATTTT. Protein: CASSSTGGGQPQHF.

J is TRBJ2-7 and V is TRBV28; 11 bases align to TRBD2. Germline CDR1 is MDHEN and CDR2 is SYDVKM. The CDR3 consists of 15 residues. V lost 6 bases, J lost 0 bases, and 4 bases stayed unmatched. In DNA, the CDR3 is TGTGCCAGCAGACTAACTAGCGGGAGCTCCTACGAGCAGTACTTC. It codes for CASRLTSGSSYEQYF.

In nucleotides, the CDR3 is TGTGCCAGCAGTTTTAGGAGTGGGGAAAAACTGTTTTTT. As protein: CASSFRSGEKLFF. The chain recombines TRBV27 with TRBJ1-4; no clear D. CDR3 size: 13 residues. Per the germline V gene, CDR1 is MNHEY and CDR2 is SMNVEV (reference sequence). Trimming left V 3 bases short and J 8 bases short, with 10 bases between. Full variable domain (outside the CDR3, taken from reference TRBV27 and TRBJ1-4): EAQVTQNPRYLITVTGKKLTVTCSQNMNHEYMSWYRQDPGLGLRQIYYSMNVEVTDKGDVPEGYKVSRKEKRNFPLILESPSPNQTSLYFCASSFRSGEKLFFGSGTQLSVL.

This chain joins TRBV5-1 and TRBJ2-7, with a tentative D call TRBD1 (5 bases). Germline lookup yields CDR1 SGHRS and CDR2 YFSETQ. Trimming removed 0 bases from V and 6 bases from J, with 10 bases in between. The CDR3 has 13 amino acids. The CDR3 DNA reads TGCGCCAGCAGCTTGGGGACACCGCCCGAGCAGTACTTC. Translated, it gives CASSLGTPPEQYF.

This clone has a single count. The J gene is TRBJ1-3, the V gene TRBV4-1, with D hard to call. CDR1 MGHRA and CDR2 YSYEKL come from the germline V gene. The germline V and J ends were trimmed by 0 bases and 6 bases, with 9 bases remaining between them. This CDR3 is 14 amino acids long. The CDR3 sequence is CASSQDQFENTIYF. CDR3 in DNA: TGCGCCAGCAGCCAAGACCAGTTTGAAAACACCATATATTTT.

The rearrangement joins TRBV11-2 to TRBJ2-7; 7 positions match TRBD1. Looked up from germline, CDR1 is SGHAT and CDR2 is FQNNGV. The length of the CDR3 is 12 residues. With 4 bases clipped from V and 3 bases from J, the junction kept 0 bases outside the gene matches. The CDR3 DNA reads as TGTGCCAGCAGCTGGGACAGCTACGAGCAGTACTTC. This translates into CASSWDSYEQYF.

This clone came up a few times. The chain couples TRBV28 to TRBJ2-1; tentatively, D is TRBD1 (5 bases). Trimming removed 1 base from V and 1 base from J, with 8 bases in between. Germline V gene data show CDR1 as MDHEN and CDR2 as SYDVKM. The CDR3 is made up of 15 amino acids. CDR3 sequence: CASSLSGFSYNEQFF. The CDR3 nucleotides read TGTGCCAGCAGTTTATCAGGGTTTTCCTACAATGAGCAGTTCTTC.

Regarding this clone: At one of its ends the junction is not consistent with the germline gene, which may arise from a read error. V gene TRBV12-3 or TRBV12-4 combines with J gene TRBJ1-2, with 8 bases lining up with TRBD1. The CDR3 extends over 12 amino acids. DNA for the CDR3: TGTGCCAGCACTTTAACAGGGGGAAGCTACACCTTC. Translating gives CASTLTGGSYTF.

The count of this clone is one. The chain joins TRBV5-1 to TRBJ1-1; no firm D call. The V end lost 3 bases, the J end lost 3 bases, and 12 bases lay between the germline ends. The germline V gene encodes CDR1 SGHRS and CDR2 YFSETQ. This CDR3 comprises 14 residues. For the CDR3, the DNA is TGCGCCAGCAGCTGGCGGACTTCGGACACTGAAGCTTTCTTT. Translating it yields CASSWRTSDTEAFF.

J is TRBJ2-2 and V is TRBV19; D possibly corresponds to TRBD2 (6 bases). Per germline, CDR1 LNHDA and CDR2 SQIVND (reference sequence). This CDR3 is 14 amino acids long. The V and J ends lost 9 bases and 2 bases respectively, with 13 bases between them. CDR3 in amino acids: CASGRRGNTGELFF. The CDR3 DNA is TGTGCCAGCGGCCGGAGGGGCAACACCGGGGAGCTGTTTTTT.

The CDR3 DNA reads as TGTGCCAGCAGCTTAGGGACAGGGCCCGAGCAGTACTTC. Translating gives CASSLGTGPEQYF. The chain links TRBV7-8 to TRBJ2-7; TRBD1 matches 8 bases. The CDR3 is 13 residues long. The junction had 2 bases not matched to a gene; V was cut back by 1 base and J by 6 bases. Germline V gene sequence: CDR1 SGHVS, CDR2 FQNEAQ. The full variable domain, completed using reference TRBV7-8 and TRBJ2-7, is GAGVSQSPRYKVAKRGQDVALRCDPISGHVSLFWYQQALGQGPEFLTYFQNEAQLDKSGLPSDRFFAERPEGSVSTLKIQRTQQEDSAVYLCASSLGTGPEQYFGPGTRLTVT.

This clone was seen at least ten times. The J gene is TRBJ2-7, the V gene TRBV24-1, with 7 bases identical to TRBD1. Per germline, CDR1 KGHDR and CDR2 SFDVKD. The CDR3 has 13 residues. Germline trimming cut 4 bases from V and 6 bases from J; bases unmatched to any gene: 5. Written as DNA, the CDR3 is TGTGCCACCAGTGAGGGTACAGGGGCCGAGCAGTACTTC. Its translation: CATSEGTGAEQYF.

The V call is TRBV5-1, the J call TRBJ2-5, with TRBD2 identical over 9 bases. Losses at the gene ends were 7 bases for V and 4 bases for J; bases not matched to a gene: 14. Germline-derived CDR1 and CDR2 are SGHRS and YFSETQ. This CDR3 contains 16 residues. CDR3 in DNA: TGCGCCAGCGAGCCGTTGCCTAGCGGGGCCGGAGAGACCCAGTACTTC. As protein: CASEPLPSGAGETQYF.

The chain couples TRBV5-1 to TRBJ1-4; D unclear. The CDR3 has 14 amino acids. Germline V gene sequence: CDR1 SGHRS, CDR2 YFSETQ. With 4 bases removed from V and 5 bases from J, the gap between germline ends came to 12 bases. The DNA for the CDR3 is TGCGCCAGCAGCGCGGGTGGCGGGAATGAAAAACTGTTTTTT. Translating it yields CASSAGGGNEKLFF.

The DNA of the CDR3 is TGTGCCAGCAGCCATCGACCGGGACTAGCGGGGAAAACCTACAATGAGCAGTTCTTC. Translated: CASSHRPGLAGKTYNEQFF. The rearrangement links TRBV14 to TRBJ2-1; TRBD2 aligns across 13 bases. Trimming cost V 3 bases and J 2 bases; bases outside gene matches: 10. The germline V gene has CDR1 SGHDN and CDR2 FVKESK. This CDR3 is built from 19 residues.

The chain joins TRBV5-6 to TRBJ2-7; tentatively, D is TRBD1 (5 bases). CDR1 is SGHDT and CDR2 is YYEEEE in the germline V gene. Trimming cost V 0 bases and J 4 bases, with 8 bases left between them. This CDR3 is 13 amino acids long. The CDR3 sequence is CASSLGAGYEQYF. CDR3 nucleotides: TGTGCCAGCAGCTTGGGGGCAGGGTACGAGCAGTACTTC.

The rearrangement links TRBV6-1 to TRBJ2-2, with D possibly TRBD2 on 6 matching bases. Trimming removed 0 bases at V and 4 bases at J, with 18 bases between. Germline V lookup: CDR1 MNHNS, CDR2 SASEGT. The CDR3 loop spans 18 amino acids. The DNA of the CDR3 is TGTGCCAGCAGTGAAGCTGGAGGGGTTTCGGGATTCACCGGGGAGCTGTTTTTT. This translates into CASSEAGGVSGFTGELFF.

The rearrangement joins TRBV19 to TRBJ1-1, with D tentatively TRBD1 (6 bases). CDR1 LNHDA and CDR2 SQIVND come from the germline V gene (reference sequence). V was shortened by 3 bases and J by 5 bases, with 13 bases between the two germline ends. The CDR3 spans 14 residues. For the CDR3, the DNA is TGTGCCAGTAGTATCACAGGGCCGCGAACTGAAGCTTTCTTT. It yields the protein CASSITGPRTEAFF.

The chain has TRBV9 and TRBJ2-1; tentative D call: TRBD2 (5 bases). Looked up from germline, CDR1 is SGDLS and CDR2 is YYNGEE. The CDR3 loop spans 15 amino acids. V gave up 0 bases and J gave up 0 bases, with 7 bases separating them. CDR3 amino acids: CASSVGGPSYNEQFF. CDR3 coding DNA: TGTGCCAGCAGCGTAGGCGGGCCCTCCTACAATGAGCAGTTCTTC.

The V call is TRBV2, the J call TRBJ2-7; D possibly corresponds to TRBD2 (7 bases). Trimming shortened V by 4 bases and J by 0 bases, and 16 bases separated the two germline ends. This CDR3 has 16 residues. Per germline, CDR1 SNHLY and CDR2 FYNNEI. The CDR3 DNA reads TGTGCCAGCAGTGTAAGGGGGGGCCTCCTCTCCTACGAGCAGTACTTC. Its translation is CASSVRGGLLSYEQYF.

The chain is built from TRBV2 and TRBJ1-2; no reliable D call. The CDR3 runs to 17 residues. Germline CDR1 SNHLY, CDR2 FYNNEI. Trimming pared 6 bases from V and 7 bases from J, leaving 27 bases between. CDR3 protein: CASSQQTGPAGGSGYTF. Written as DNA, the CDR3 is TGTGCCAGCAGCCAACAGACCGGACCGGCGGGTGGTAGTGGCTACACCTTC.

DNA of the CDR3: TGTGCCAGTAGTTCCTTTAGCGGGGGGTATAGGGATGAGCAGTTCTTC. Translation: CASSSFSGGYRDEQFF. V is TRBV19 and J is TRBJ2-1; 10 bases line up with TRBD2. The germline gives CDR1 LNHDA, CDR2 SQIVND (reference sequence). V gave up 5 bases and J gave up 8 bases; unmatched junction bases: 12. CDR3 length equals 16 residues.

The V gene is TRBV12-3 or TRBV12-4, the J gene TRBJ1-1; possible D gene TRBD1, 5 bases. The CDR3 loop spans 13 amino acids. Trimming cost V 5 bases and J 7 bases, with 14 bases left between them. The CDR3 region is CASSRDWGGEAFF. CDR3 sequence (DNA): TGTGCCAGCAGTCGGGACTGGGGGGGTGAAGCTTTCTTT.

V gene TRBV29-1 combines with J gene TRBJ1-2, with 9 positions matching TRBD1. Germline CDR1 SQVTM, CDR2 ANQGSEA. J was trimmed by 4 bases and V by 6 bases; bases with no gene match: 3. The CDR3 sequence is 12 residues long. Written as DNA, the CDR3 is TGCAGCGTGGAGGACAGGGGCTATGGCTACACCTTC. Translating gives CSVEDRGYGYTF.

The chain is built from TRBV29-1 and TRBJ2-1, with a tentative D call TRBD2 (6 bases). CDR3 length: 13 amino acids. Per germline, CDR1 SQVTM and CDR2 ANQGSEA. The ends were cut back, 3 bases at V and 5 bases at J, with 11 bases in the middle. CDR3 sequence reads: CSVDRGVDNEQFF. CDR3 bases: TGCAGCGTTGATCGCGGGGTGGACAATGAGCAGTTCTTC.

The rearrangement links TRBV2 to TRBJ2-3, with TRBD1 as a possible D gene (6 bases). Germline V gene data show CDR1 as SNHLY and CDR2 as FYNNEI. V was cut by 5 bases and J by 0 bases, with 15 bases left in between. This CDR3 contains 16 residues. CDR3 in DNA: TGTGCCAGCAGTCACAACAGGGTCCTTAGCACAGATACGCAGTATTTT. This codes for CASSHNRVLSTDTQYF.